This entry describes one T cell receptor beta chain. The assay was immunoSEQ multiplex PCR, and TCRdb's table has in-frame clones only and misses some. The table includes 90,000 to 100,000 clones, over 75% detected once. The data belong to a study of blood T cell repertoires in COVID-19. With V trimmed by 4 bases and J by 6 bases, 6 bases remained unmatched. Germline V gene sequence: CDR1 SEHNR, CDR2 FQNEAQ (reference sequence). This CDR3 region has 15 residues. The chain recombines TRBV7-9 with TRBJ1-5; 10 bases map to TRBD1. Sequenced input: peripheral blood. The sequence came from a man in his sixties with acute or convalescent COVID-19. CDR3 DNA: TGTGCCAGCAGCTCGGACAGGGGGGCGCGTCAGCCCCAGCATTTT. Amino acids: CASSSDRGARQPQHF.